This T cell receptor beta chain comes out of a study of control samples from healthy donors and cancer patients. Germline V gives CDR1 SEHNR, CDR2 FQNEAQ (reference sequence). The CDR3 loop spans 15 amino acids. The V and J ends lost 8 bases and 2 bases, in that order; junction bases with no gene match: 7. Sequencing was performed with immunoSEQ multiplex PCR; in TCRdb, only in-frame clones are kept and a portion is missing. Of roughly 80,000 clones in the sample, 80% to 95% were seen once. The gene calls are TRBV7-9 and TRBJ2-5; 11 nucleotides match TRBD2. The sequence was obtained from a woman aged 60-70 years in good health. The sequenced sample consisted of blood. The CDR3 DNA sequence: TGTGCCAGCTCAAATCGACTAGCGGGACAAGAGACCCAGTACTTC. It yields the protein CASSNRLAGQETQYF. Variable domain in full (rest from reference TRBV7-9 and TRBJ2-5): DTGVSQNPRHKITKRGQNVTFRCDPISEHNRLYWYRQTLGQGPEFLTYFQNEAQLEKSRLLSDRFSAERPKGSFSTLEIQRTEQGDSAMYLCASSNRLAGQETQYFGPGTRLLVL.